These 2 T cell receptor beta chains were all obtained from the same sample, sequenced in a study of blood T cell repertoires in COVID-19 (dated by TCRdb to the early 2020s). Receptor libraries were prepared by the immunoSEQ multiplex PCR assay. TCRdb took over this immuneACCESS table, retaining in-frame rearrangements with V and J assigned. Such tables are incomplete; in checked studies, under half of the missing clones stem from an unresolved V gene, and the remainder is unexplained. The sample table holds roughly 350,000 clones, of which around 87% were seen once. The ten largest clones take up about 6.9% of the sample. Sequencing used peripheral blood. These TCRs come from a woman in her forties or fifties with COVID-19, enrolled during active disease.

The chain recombines TRBV6-1 with TRBJ2-7, with 9 bases matching TRBD1. Germline assignment: CDR1 MNHNS and CDR2 SASEGT. J lost 4 bases, V lost 1 base, and 5 bases had no gene match. The CDR3 runs to 15 residues. In DNA form, the CDR3 reads TGTGCCAGCAGTGAAGAAGTGGACAGGGGTTACGAGCAGTACTTC. This translates into CASSEEVDRGYEQYF.

This clone was seen more than once but under ten times. The chain employs TRBV5-4 and TRBJ2-7; D possibly corresponds to TRBD2 (5 bases). Germline V CDR1 and CDR2: SGHNT, YYREEE (reference sequence). Trimming left V 0 bases short and J 4 bases short, with 5 bases between. The CDR3 is made up of 12 amino acids. Here the CDR3 DNA reads TGTGCCAGCAGCTTGGGGGAGTACGAGCAGTACTTC. It encodes CASSLGEYEQYF.